The sample holds a few counts of the clone carrying this TCR beta chain. This sample is drawn from a study of beta chain features in type 1 diabetes. J was trimmed by 1 base and V by 3 bases; bases with no gene match: 6. CDR1 KGHSH and CDR2 LQKENI come from the germline V gene. CDR3 length: 16 amino acids. What was sequenced were expressed TCRB transcripts, since all of the isolated RNA had been reverse transcribed. Clones were sequenced by immunoSEQ multiplex PCR, and TCRdb holds only the in-frame ones, with some missing. Of 70,000 to 90,000 clones listed, 30% to 35% are singletons. The sample taken for sequencing was stem cell memory CD4+ T cells from blood. This chain uses TRBV18 with TRBJ1-5; 7 nucleotides line up with TRBD1. The receptor was isolated from a woman younger than 30 in good health. The DNA for the CDR3 is TGTGCCAGCTCACCCGGGGCAGGGGGAAGCAATCAGCCCCAGCATTTT. Translation: CASSPGAGGSNQPQHF.